This is a list of T cell receptor beta chains from one sample in a study of T cells after yellow fever vaccination. TCRdb reprocessed the 5' RACE reads with MiXCR, giving one entry per CDR3 protein. Among some 350,000 distinct CDR3 sequences listed, over 3.5% were seen once. The starting material was PBMCs, obtained 5 days after the yellow fever booster vaccination. All receptors come from a man between 18 and 29 years old who received the YFV17D yellow fever vaccine. Each CDR3 is given with its conserved first and last residue. The order of the fields is J gene, clone size, V gene, D gene, CDR3 DNA, CDR3 protein. D genes are given only for firm matches. For some rows the clone size is stated as once, few or many, or as a class when expanded; others skip it.

j_gene: TRBJ2-3
abundance: -
v_gene: TRBV29-1
d_gene: TRBD1
CDR3nt: TGCAGCGCCACGGGACAGGGTTTAACAGATACGCAGTATTTT
CDR3aa: CSATGQGLTDTQYF

j_gene: TRBJ2-1
abundance: -
v_gene: TRBV12-3/TRBV12-4
d_gene: -
CDR3nt: TGTGCCAGCAGTCCCCTAAGCGGCTACAATGAGCAGTTCTTC
CDR3aa: CASSPLSGYNEQFF

j_gene: TRBJ2-1
abundance: few
v_gene: TRBV20-1
d_gene: TRBD2
CDR3nt: TGCAGTGTTTTAGAGCGGGGCTCCTACAATGAGCAGTTCTTC
CDR3aa: CSVLERGSYNEQFF

j_gene: TRBJ2-3
abundance: many
v_gene: TRBV7-2
d_gene: TRBD1
CDR3nt: TGTGCCAGCAGCCGGTACAGGGGTAGCACAGATACGCAGTATTTT
CDR3aa: CASSRYRGSTDTQYF

j_gene: TRBJ2-1
abundance: -
v_gene: TRBV12-3/TRBV12-4
d_gene: TRBD2
CDR3nt: TGTGCCAGCAGTTTATCTAGCGGGGGGGGTAATGAGCAGTTCTTC
CDR3aa: CASSLSSGGGNEQFF

j_gene: TRBJ2-2
abundance: -
v_gene: TRBV3-1
d_gene: -
CDR3nt: TGTGCCAGCAGCCAACGGGACACCGCAACCGGGGAGCTGTTTTTT
CDR3aa: CASSQRDTATGELFF

j_gene: TRBJ2-3
abundance: many
v_gene: TRBV4-3
d_gene: TRBD2
CDR3nt: TGCGCCAGCAGCCAAGAGGGACTAGCGGGGGGGAGCGATACGCAGTATTTT
CDR3aa: CASSQEGLAGGSDTQYF

j_gene: TRBJ1-2
abundance: few
v_gene: TRBV9
d_gene: -
CDR3nt: TGTGCCAGCAGCGCGTTCAGTACTAACTATGGCTACACCTTC
CDR3aa: CASSAFSTNYGYTF

j_gene: TRBJ2-2
abundance: many
v_gene: TRBV20-1
d_gene: -
CDR3nt: TGCAGTGCTATAGGGACCTCGAACACCGGGGAGCTGTTTTTT
CDR3aa: CSAIGTSNTGELFF

j_gene: TRBJ2-1
abundance: -
v_gene: TRBV7-3
d_gene: -
CDR3nt: TGTGCCAGCAGCTCTACTAGTGGCAATGAGCAGTTCTTC
CDR3aa: CASSSTSGNEQFF

j_gene: TRBJ2-3
abundance: -
v_gene: TRBV9
d_gene: TRBD2
CDR3nt: TGTGCCAGCACTGAAGCGGGGAGTAGCACAGATACGCAGTATTTT
CDR3aa: CASTEAGSSTDTQYF

j_gene: TRBJ1-2
abundance: few
v_gene: TRBV7-2
d_gene: -
CDR3nt: TGTGCCAGCAGCGGACCCTCCACCTACGGCTACACCTTC
CDR3aa: CASSGPSTYGYTF

j_gene: TRBJ2-1
abundance: many
v_gene: TRBV6-6
d_gene: -
CDR3nt: TGTGCCAGCAGACAGGGAATGGGTGAGCAGTTCTTC
CDR3aa: CASRQGMGEQFF

j_gene: TRBJ2-7
abundance: many
v_gene: TRBV7-2
d_gene: -
CDR3nt: TGTGCCAGCAGCTTAGTCGGGTCCCCCTACGAGCAGTACTTC
CDR3aa: CASSLVGSPYEQYF

j_gene: TRBJ2-5
abundance: -
v_gene: TRBV11-1
d_gene: -
CDR3nt: TGTGCCAGCAGCCGATCATCCATCGGGGGAGCGGAGACCCAGTACTTC
CDR3aa: CASSRSSIGGAETQYF

j_gene: TRBJ1-4
abundance: -
v_gene: TRBV3-1
d_gene: -
CDR3nt: TGTGCCAGCAGCCCCAAGAACCCGGGGCAGGACATCGGAAAACTGTTTTTT
CDR3aa: CASSPKNPGQDIGKLFF

j_gene: TRBJ2-1
abundance: few
v_gene: TRBV5-1
d_gene: -
CDR3nt: TGCGCCAGCAGCTCGAGGACTAAGTTGGATGAGCAGTTCTTC
CDR3aa: CASSSRTKLDEQFF

j_gene: TRBJ2-7
abundance: few
v_gene: TRBV2
d_gene: -
CDR3nt: TGTGCCAGCTGGAGGGACCGAGCCTACGAGCAGTACTTC
CDR3aa: CASWRDRAYEQYF

j_gene: TRBJ1-1
abundance: few
v_gene: TRBV4-1
d_gene: TRBD1
CDR3nt: TGCGCCAGCAGCCAGTCCGGGACAGGGGTGACTGAAGCTTTCTTT
CDR3aa: CASSQSGTGVTEAFF

j_gene: TRBJ2-3
abundance: many
v_gene: TRBV5-1
d_gene: TRBD1
CDR3nt: TGCGCCAGCAGCTTCGAATGGGACAGCTATGATACGCAGTATTTT
CDR3aa: CASSFEWDSYDTQYF

j_gene: TRBJ2-1
abundance: many
v_gene: TRBV4-2
d_gene: TRBD1
CDR3nt: TGTGCCAGCAGCCAAGGGGACAGTAGTTCCGATGAGCAGTTCTTC
CDR3aa: CASSQGDSSSDEQFF

j_gene: TRBJ1-1
abundance: -
v_gene: TRBV7-9
d_gene: -
CDR3nt: TGTGCCAGCAGCTTAGAACTGTCAGGAGACCCGAACACTGAAGCTTTCTTT
CDR3aa: CASSLELSGDPNTEAFF

j_gene: TRBJ1-1
abundance: many
v_gene: TRBV5-5
d_gene: -
CDR3nt: TGTGCCAGCAGCTTGTACGGGGGCCGGAACACTGAAGCTTTCTTT
CDR3aa: CASSLYGGRNTEAFF

j_gene: TRBJ2-5
abundance: few
v_gene: TRBV4-1
d_gene: -
CDR3nt: TGCGCCAGCAGCCAAGAGGTCGGGGGCCGGGGGGTTGCCCAGTACTTC
CDR3aa: CASSQEVGGRGVAQYF

j_gene: TRBJ1-2
abundance: -
v_gene: TRBV2
d_gene: -
CDR3nt: TGTGCCAGCAGGAACCTCCACAGGGGCTACACCTTC
CDR3aa: CASRNLHRGYTF

j_gene: TRBJ1-2
abundance: many
v_gene: TRBV12-3/TRBV12-4
d_gene: -
CDR3nt: TGTGCCAGCAGTTTAGCGGATGGGGACTACACCTTC
CDR3aa: CASSLADGDYTF

j_gene: TRBJ2-1
abundance: -
v_gene: TRBV5-1
d_gene: -
CDR3nt: TGCGCCAGCAGCTTAGCGGAGAGAATCGGCAGTGAGCAGTTCTTC
CDR3aa: CASSLAERIGSEQFF

j_gene: TRBJ2-7
abundance: many
v_gene: TRBV7-9
d_gene: -
CDR3nt: TGTGCCAGCAGCTCCGACACCTACGAGCAGTACTTC
CDR3aa: CASSSDTYEQYF

j_gene: TRBJ2-4
abundance: -
v_gene: TRBV20-1
d_gene: TRBD1
CDR3nt: TGCAGTACCCTTAGGACAGGGAATAACATTCAGTACTTC
CDR3aa: CSTLRTGNNIQYF